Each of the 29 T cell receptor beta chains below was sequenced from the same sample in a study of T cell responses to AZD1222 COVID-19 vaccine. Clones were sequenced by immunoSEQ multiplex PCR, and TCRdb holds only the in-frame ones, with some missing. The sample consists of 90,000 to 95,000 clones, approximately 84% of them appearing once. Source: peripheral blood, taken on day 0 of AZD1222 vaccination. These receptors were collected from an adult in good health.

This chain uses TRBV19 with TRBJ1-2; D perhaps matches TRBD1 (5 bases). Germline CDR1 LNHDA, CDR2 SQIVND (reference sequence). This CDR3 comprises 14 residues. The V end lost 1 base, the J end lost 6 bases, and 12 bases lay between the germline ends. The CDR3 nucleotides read TGTGCCAGTAGTATAGCCTCAGGGTCCCATGGCTACACCTTC. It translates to CASSIASGSHGYTF.

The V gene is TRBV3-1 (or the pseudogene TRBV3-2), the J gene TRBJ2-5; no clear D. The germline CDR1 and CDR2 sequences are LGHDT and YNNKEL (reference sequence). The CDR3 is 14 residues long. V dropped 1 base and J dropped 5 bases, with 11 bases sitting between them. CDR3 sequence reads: CASSQGAPYETQYF. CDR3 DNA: TGTGCCAGCAGCCAAGGGGCTCCGTATGAGACCCAGTACTTC.

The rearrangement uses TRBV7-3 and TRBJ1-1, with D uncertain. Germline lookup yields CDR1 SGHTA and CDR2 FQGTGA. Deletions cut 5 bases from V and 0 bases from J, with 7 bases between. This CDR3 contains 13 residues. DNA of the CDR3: TGTGCCAGCAGCCTAGAACTGAACACTGAAGCTTTCTTT. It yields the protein CASSLELNTEAFF.

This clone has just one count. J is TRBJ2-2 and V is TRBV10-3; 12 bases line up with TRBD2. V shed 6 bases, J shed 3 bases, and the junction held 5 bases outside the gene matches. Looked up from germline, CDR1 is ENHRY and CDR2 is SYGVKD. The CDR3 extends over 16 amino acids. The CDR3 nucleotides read TGTGCCATCAGGTGGACTAGCGGGGCTCACACCGGGGAGCTGTTTTTT. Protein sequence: CAIRWTSGAHTGELFF.

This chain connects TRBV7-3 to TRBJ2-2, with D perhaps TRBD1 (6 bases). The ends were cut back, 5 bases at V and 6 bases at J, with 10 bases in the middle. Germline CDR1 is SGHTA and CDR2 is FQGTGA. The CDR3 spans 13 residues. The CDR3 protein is CASSHGQPGELFF. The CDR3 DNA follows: TGTGCCAGCAGCCACGGACAGCCCGGGGAGCTGTTTTTT.

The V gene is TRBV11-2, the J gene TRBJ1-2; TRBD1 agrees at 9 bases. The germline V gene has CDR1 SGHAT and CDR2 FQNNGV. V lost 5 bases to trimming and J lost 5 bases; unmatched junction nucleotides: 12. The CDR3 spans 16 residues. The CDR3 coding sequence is TGTGCCAGCAGCAGAAATGGGGACAGGGCTTTGTATGGCTACACCTTC. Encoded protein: CASSRNGDRALYGYTF.

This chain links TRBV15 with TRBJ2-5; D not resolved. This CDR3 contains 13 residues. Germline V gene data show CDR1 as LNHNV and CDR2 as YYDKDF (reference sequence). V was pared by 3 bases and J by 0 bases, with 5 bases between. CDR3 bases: TGTGCCACCAGCAGGGGGAACCAAGAGACCCAGTACTTC. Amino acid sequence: CATSRGNQETQYF.

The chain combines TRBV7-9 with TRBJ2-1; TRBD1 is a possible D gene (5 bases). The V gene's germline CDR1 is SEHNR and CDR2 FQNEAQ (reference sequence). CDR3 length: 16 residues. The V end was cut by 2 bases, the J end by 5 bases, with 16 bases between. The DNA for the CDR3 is TGTGCCAGCAGCTTACCCCGGGCGACAGAGAACAATGAGCAGTTCTTC. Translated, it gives CASSLPRATENNEQFF.

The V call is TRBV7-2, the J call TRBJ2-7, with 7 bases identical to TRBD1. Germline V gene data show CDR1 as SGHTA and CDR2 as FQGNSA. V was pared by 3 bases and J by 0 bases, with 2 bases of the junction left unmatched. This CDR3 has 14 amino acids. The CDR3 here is CASSLAGGSYEQYF. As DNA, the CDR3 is TGTGCCAGCAGCTTGGCAGGGGGCTCCTACGAGCAGTACTTC.

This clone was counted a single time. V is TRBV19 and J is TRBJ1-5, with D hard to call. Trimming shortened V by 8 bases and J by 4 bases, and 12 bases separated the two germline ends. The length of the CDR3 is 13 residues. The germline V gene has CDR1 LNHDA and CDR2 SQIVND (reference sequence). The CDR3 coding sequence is TGTGCCAGTCCCAAAAGCAGAAATCAGCCCCAGCATTTT. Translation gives CASPKSRNQPQHF. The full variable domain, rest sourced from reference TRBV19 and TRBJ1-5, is DGGITQSPKYLFRKEGQNVTLSCEQNLNHDAMYWYRQDPGQGLRLIYYSQIVNDFQKGDIAEGYSVSREKKESFPLTVTSAQKNPTAFYLCASPKSRNQPQHFGDGTRLSIL.

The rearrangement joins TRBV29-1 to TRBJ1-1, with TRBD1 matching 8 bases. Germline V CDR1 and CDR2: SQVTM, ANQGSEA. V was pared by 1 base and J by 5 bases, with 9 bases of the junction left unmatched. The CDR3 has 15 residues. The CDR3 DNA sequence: TGCAGCGTTGAAGGGGTTCAGGGGGCTGAGACTGAAGCTTTCTTT. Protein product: CSVEGVQGAETEAFF.

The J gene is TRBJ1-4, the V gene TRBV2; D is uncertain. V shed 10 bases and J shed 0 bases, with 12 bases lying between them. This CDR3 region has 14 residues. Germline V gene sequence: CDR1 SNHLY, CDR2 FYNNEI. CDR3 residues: CATSYGATNEKLFF. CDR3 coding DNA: TGTGCCACCTCATACGGGGCAACTAATGAAAAACTGTTTTTT.

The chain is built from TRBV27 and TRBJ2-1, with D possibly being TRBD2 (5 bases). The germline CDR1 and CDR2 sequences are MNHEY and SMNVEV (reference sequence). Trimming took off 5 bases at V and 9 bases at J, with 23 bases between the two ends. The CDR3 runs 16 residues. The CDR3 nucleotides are TGTGCCAGCAGTCCCTCGACCCGTACTAGGAGTGCTGAGCAGTTCTTC. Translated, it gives CASSPSTRTRSAEQFF.

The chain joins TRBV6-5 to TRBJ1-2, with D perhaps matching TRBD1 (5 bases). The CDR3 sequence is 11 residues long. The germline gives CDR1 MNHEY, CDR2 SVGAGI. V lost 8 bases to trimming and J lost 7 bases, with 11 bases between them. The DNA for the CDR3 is TGTGCCAGCGGGGGTTTGGGTGGCTACACCTTC. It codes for CASGGLGGYTF.

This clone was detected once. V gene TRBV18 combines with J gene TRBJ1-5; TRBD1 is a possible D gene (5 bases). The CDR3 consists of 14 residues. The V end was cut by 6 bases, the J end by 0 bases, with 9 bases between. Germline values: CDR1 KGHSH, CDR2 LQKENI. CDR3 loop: CASSPGSSNQPQHF. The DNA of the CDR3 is TGTGCCAGCTCCCCAGGGTCTAGCAATCAGCCCCAGCATTTT.

The CDR3 DNA sequence: TGCGCCAGCAGCCTCAGACAGGGGAGGGGGAACACTGAAGCTTTCTTT. Residues: CASSLRQGRGNTEAFF. The V and J genes are TRBV5-1 and TRBJ1-1, with 8 bases aligning to TRBD1. Germline V lookup: CDR1 SGHRS, CDR2 YFSETQ. V dropped 4 bases and J dropped 1; count of bases not matched to a gene: 9. This CDR3 has 16 residues.

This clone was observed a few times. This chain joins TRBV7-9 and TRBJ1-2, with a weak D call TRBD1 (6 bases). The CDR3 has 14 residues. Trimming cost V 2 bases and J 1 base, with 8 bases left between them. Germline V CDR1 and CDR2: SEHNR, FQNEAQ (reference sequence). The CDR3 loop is CASSLRDNNYGYTF. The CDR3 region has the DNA TGTGCCAGCAGCTTACGGGACAATAACTATGGCTACACCTTC.

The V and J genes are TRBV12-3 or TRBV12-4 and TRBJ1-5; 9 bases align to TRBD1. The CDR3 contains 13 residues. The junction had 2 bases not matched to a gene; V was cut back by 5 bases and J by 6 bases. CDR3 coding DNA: TGTGCCAGCAGTGGGGACAGGGCTCAGCCCCAGCATTTT. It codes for CASSGDRAQPQHF.

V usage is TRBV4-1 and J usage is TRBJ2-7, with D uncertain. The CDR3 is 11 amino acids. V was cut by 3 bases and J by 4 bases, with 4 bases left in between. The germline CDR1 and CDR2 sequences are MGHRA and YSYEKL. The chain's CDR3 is CASSQSYEQYF. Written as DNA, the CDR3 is TGCGCCAGCAGCCAGTCGTACGAGCAGTACTTC.

Here the CDR3 DNA reads TGCGCCAGCAGCTTGGATGGACAGGTGTACGAGCAGTACTTC. It is translated as CASSLDGQVYEQYF. The genes are TRBV5-1 and TRBJ2-7; TRBD1 aligns across 7 bases. CDR3 length equals 14 residues. V shed 0 bases, J shed 4 bases, and the junction held 4 bases outside the gene matches. Germline CDR1 reads SGHRS; CDR2 reads YFSETQ.

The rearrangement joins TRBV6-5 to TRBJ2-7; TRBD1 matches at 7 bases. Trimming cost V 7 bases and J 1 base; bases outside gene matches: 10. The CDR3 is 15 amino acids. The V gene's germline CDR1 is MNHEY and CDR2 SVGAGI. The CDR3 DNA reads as TGTGCCAGCAATAATAGGGGACAGCTGTCCTACGAGCAGTACTTC. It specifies CASNNRGQLSYEQYF.

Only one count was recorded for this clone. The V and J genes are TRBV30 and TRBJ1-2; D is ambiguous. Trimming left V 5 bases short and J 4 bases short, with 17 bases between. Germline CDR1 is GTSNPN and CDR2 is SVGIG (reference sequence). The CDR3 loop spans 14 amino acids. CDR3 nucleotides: TGTGCCTGGCGGCACCCTGTAAGTGGCTATGGCTACACCTTC. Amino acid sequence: CAWRHPVSGYGYTF.

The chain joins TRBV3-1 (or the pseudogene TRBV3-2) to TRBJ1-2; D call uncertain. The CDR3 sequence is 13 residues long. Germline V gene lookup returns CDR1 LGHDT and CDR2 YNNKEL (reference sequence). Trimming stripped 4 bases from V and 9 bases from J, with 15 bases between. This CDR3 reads CASSPVLKESYTF. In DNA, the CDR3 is TGTGCCAGCAGCCCAGTTTTAAAGGAGAGCTACACCTTC.

The CDR3 nucleotides read TGCGCCAGCAGCGATACAGGGAGCTCTGGAAACACCATATATTTT. Amino acids: CASSDTGSSGNTIYF. V gene TRBV5-1 combines with J gene TRBJ1-3, with a weak D call TRBD1 (6 bases). Germline CDR1 reads SGHRS; CDR2 reads YFSETQ. Deletions cut 4 bases from V and 0 bases from J, with 11 bases between. CDR3 length: 15 residues.

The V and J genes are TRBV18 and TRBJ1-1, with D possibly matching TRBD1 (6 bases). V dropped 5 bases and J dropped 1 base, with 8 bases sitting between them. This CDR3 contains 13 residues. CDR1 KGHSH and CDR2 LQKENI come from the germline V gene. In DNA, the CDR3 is TGTGCCAGCTCAACGGGACAGAACACTGAAGCTTTCTTT. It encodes CASSTGQNTEAFF.

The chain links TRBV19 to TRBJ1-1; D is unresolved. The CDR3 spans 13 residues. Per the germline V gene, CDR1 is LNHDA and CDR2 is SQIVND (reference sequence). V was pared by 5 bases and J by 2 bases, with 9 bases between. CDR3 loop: CASSQLANTEAFF. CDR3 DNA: TGTGCCAGTAGTCAGTTGGCCAACACTGAAGCTTTCTTT.

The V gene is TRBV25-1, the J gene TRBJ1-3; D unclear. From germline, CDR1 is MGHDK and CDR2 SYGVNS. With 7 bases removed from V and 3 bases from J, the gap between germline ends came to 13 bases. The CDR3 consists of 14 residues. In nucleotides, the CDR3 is TGTGCCAGCACCGACCCGGGGAGTGGAAACACCATATATTTT. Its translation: CASTDPGSGNTIYF.

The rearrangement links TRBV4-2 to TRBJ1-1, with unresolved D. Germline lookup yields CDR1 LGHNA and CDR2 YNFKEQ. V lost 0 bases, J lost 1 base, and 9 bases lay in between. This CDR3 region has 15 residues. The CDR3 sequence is CASSQDWPRNTEAFF. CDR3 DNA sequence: TGTGCCAGCAGCCAAGACTGGCCCAGGAACACTGAAGCTTTCTTT.

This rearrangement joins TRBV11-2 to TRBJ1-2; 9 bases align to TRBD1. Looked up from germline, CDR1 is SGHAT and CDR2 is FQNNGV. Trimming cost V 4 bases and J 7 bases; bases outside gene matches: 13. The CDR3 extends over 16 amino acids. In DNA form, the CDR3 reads TGTGCCAGCAGCTCAGACCGGGACAGGGCCCCTCGTGGCTACACCTTC. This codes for CASSSDRDRAPRGYTF.